This is a list of T cell receptor beta chains from one sample in a study of T cell changes during pregnancy in multiple sclerosis. Profiled with immunoSEQ multiplex PCR; TCRdb holds only in-frame clones, not every one. Here the sample spans tens of thousands of clones, 80% to 95% being singletons. This specimen consisted of peripheral blood, obtained in the third trimester of pregnancy. Receptors were obtained from a female donor in good health, enrolled as a control in a pregnancy study. CDR3s include the opening cysteine and the closing phenylalanine or tryptophan. A D gene is named only where the DNA matches it firmly. Clone size, where shown, is once, few, many, or a class for clones that have expanded.

j_call | v_call | d_call | clone_size | cdr3_aa | cdr3_nt
TRBJ2-7 | TRBV19 | - | - | CASSMERMFYEQYF | TGTGCCAGTAGTATGGAGCGGATGTTCTACGAGCAGTACTTC
TRBJ1-5 | TRBV29-1 | TRBD1 | - | CSVIDRGGNQPQHF | TGCAGCGTTATCGACAGGGGCGGCAATCAGCCCCAGCATTTT
TRBJ1-1 | TRBV7-8 | - | - | CASSHGAGAWNTEAFF | TGTGCCAGCAGCCACGGGGCGGGGGCATGGAACACTGAAGCTTTCTTT
TRBJ2-7 | TRBV5-6 | - | - | CASSLVSSSYEQYF | TGTGCCAGCAGCTTGGTTTCTAGCAGCTACGAGCAGTACTTC
TRBJ1-1 | TRBV7-2 | TRBD1 | - | CASSYRSRGTEAFF | TGTGCCAGCAGCTACCGGAGCAGGGGGACTGAAGCTTTCTTT
TRBJ2-1 | TRBV11-3 | TRBD2 | - | CASSLGLAGGTNHEQFF | TGTGCCAGCAGCTTAGGGCTAGCGGGGGGAACTAATCATGAGCAGTTCTTC
TRBJ2-5 | TRBV10-3 | - | - | CAISEAQDQETQYF | TGTGCCATCAGTGAGGCGCAGGACCAAGAGACCCAGTACTTC
TRBJ2-3 | TRBV5-4 | TRBD2 | - | CASSLFAGGPTDTQYF | TGTGCCAGCAGCTTGTTCGCGGGGGGGCCGACAGATACGCAGTATTTT
TRBJ2-1 | TRBV2 | - | - | CASRPTYNEQFF | TGTGCCAGCAGACCGACTTACAATGAGCAGTTCTTC
TRBJ1-1 | TRBV19 | - | - | CATLRGAKTEAFF | TGTGCCACCCTCCGGGGGGCAAAAACTGAAGCTTTCTTT
TRBJ1-2 | TRBV6-5 | - | few | CASSYSEGGYTF | TGTGCCAGCAGTTACTCCGAGGGAGGCTACACCTTC
TRBJ1-1 | TRBV6-1 | TRBD1 | - | CASSGPEQGRSTEAFF | TGTGCCAGCAGTGGGCCAGAACAGGGGAGAAGCACTGAAGCTTTCTTT
TRBJ2-1 | TRBV27 | - | - | CASRPRGRNEQFF | TGTGCCAGCCGCCCACGGGGGAGAAATGAGCAGTTCTTC
TRBJ2-3 | TRBV5-8 | TRBD2 | - | CASSPSREGADTQYF | TGTGCCAGCAGCCCTTCCCGGGAGGGTGCAGATACGCAGTATTTT
TRBJ1-5 | TRBV7-2 | - | - | CASSLVTSGDQPQHF | TGTGCCAGCAGCTTAGTGACTTCAGGGGACCAGCCCCAGCATTTT
TRBJ2-1 | TRBV6-5 | TRBD2 | - | CASSSETSGAEQFF | TGTGCCAGCAGTTCCGAGACTAGCGGGGCAGAGCAGTTCTTC
TRBJ2-5 | TRBV27 | - | - | CASSSPGHKPETQYF | TGTGCCAGCAGTTCGCCGGGACATAAACCAGAGACCCAGTACTTC
TRBJ2-5 | TRBV7-9 | TRBD1 | - | CASSSPGQGKTQYF | TGTGCCAGCAGCTCGCCGGGACAGGGGAAGACCCAGTACTTC
TRBJ2-3 | TRBV13 | TRBD2 | - | CASTLSGGAPDTQYF | TGTGCCAGCACCCTGAGCGGGGGGGCCCCAGATACGCAGTATTTT
TRBJ1-6 | TRBV7-2 | - | - | CASSLLQGLYNSPLHF | TGTGCCAGCAGCTTACTACAGGGCCTCTATAATTCACCCCTCCACTTT
TRBJ1-3 | TRBV15 | TRBD1 | - | CATSRPGQSSGNTIYF | TGTGCCACCAGCCGTCCGGGACAGAGCTCTGGAAACACCATATATTTT
TRBJ2-5 | TRBV7-7 | TRBD2 | - | CASSLRLAGGPGQETQYF | TGTGCCAGCAGCTTGAGGCTAGCGGGAGGGCCGGGGCAAGAGACCCAGTACTTC
TRBJ1-1 | TRBV6-1 | TRBD1 | - | CASSETGGQGGTEAFF | TGTGCCAGCAGTGAGACAGGGGGGCAAGGTGGCACTGAAGCTTTCTTT
TRBJ2-7 | TRBV12-5 | TRBD2 | - | CASLLIAGEQYF | TGTGCTAGCCTTTTAATAGCGGGCGAGCAGTACTTC
TRBJ2-7 | TRBV7-8 | - | - | CASSLVKGESSYEQYF | TGTGCCAGCAGCTTAGTTAAGGGGGAGAGCTCCTACGAGCAGTACTTC
TRBJ2-7 | TRBV5-5 | - | - | CASSMQDPGYEQYF | TGTGCCAGCAGCATGCAAGACCCGGGTTACGAGCAGTACTTC
TRBJ2-6 | TRBV12-5 | TRBD2 | - | CASALVLAGHRSGANVLTF | TGTGCTAGTGCCTTGGTGCTAGCGGGACACCGCTCTGGGGCCAACGTCCTGACTTTC
TRBJ1-1 | TRBV10-2 | TRBD1 | few | CASSPTGEAFF | TGCGCCAGCAGTCCGACAGGGGAAGCTTTCTTT
TRBJ2-5 | TRBV19 | - | - | CASTPRGWYQETQYF | TGTGCCAGTACCCCCCGAGGGTGGTACCAAGAGACCCAGTACTTC
TRBJ2-3 | TRBV4-3 | - | - | CASSQSSMDTQYF | TGCGCCAGCAGCCAGAGCTCGATGGATACGCAGTATTTT
TRBJ2-7 | TRBV19 | - | - | CASSISPSYEQYF | TGTGCCAGTAGTATTAGCCCCTCCTACGAGCAGTACTTC
TRBJ2-7 | TRBV9 | TRBD1 | - | CASSSGQWSSYEQYF | TGTGCCAGCAGCTCGGGACAGTGGAGCTCCTACGAGCAGTACTTC
TRBJ1-1 | TRBV2 | - | few | CASSEGVGGAAEAFF | TGTGCCAGCAGTGAAGGGGTTGGGGGGGCCGCTGAAGCTTTCTTT
TRBJ1-4 | TRBV7-8 | TRBD1 | - | CASSSRDRGQVAEKLFF | TGTGCCAGCAGCTCCCGGGACAGGGGGCAGGTTGCTGAAAAACTGTTTTTT
TRBJ2-7 | TRBV7-2 | - | - | CASSPTSFTYEQYF | TGTGCCAGCAGCCCAACTAGTTTCACCTACGAGCAGTACTTC
TRBJ1-1 | TRBV4-1 | TRBD1 | - | CASSPGQGGTEAFF | TGCGCCAGCAGTCCCGGACAGGGCGGCACTGAAGCTTTCTTT
TRBJ2-7 | TRBV19 | - | - | CASSGVRGYEQYF | TGTGCCAGTAGTGGAGTACGGGGCTACGAGCAGTACTTC
TRBJ1-6 | TRBV11-3 | - | - | CASSITGARGNSPLHF | TGTGCCAGCAGCATTACAGGCGCCAGGGGAAATTCACCCCTCCACTTT
TRBJ2-1 | TRBV27 | TRBD2 | - | CASSELAGVRGQFF | TGTGCCAGCAGTGAACTAGCGGGAGTTAGAGGGCAGTTCTTC
TRBJ1-2 | TRBV5-1 | TRBD1 | - | CASSPNPGTVFYGYTF | TGCGCCAGCAGCCCGAACCCCGGGACAGTCTTCTATGGCTACACCTTC
TRBJ1-1 | TRBV11-2 | - | - | CASSLGTEAFF | TGTGCCAGCAGCTTAGGCACAGAAGCTTTCTTT
TRBJ2-5 | TRBV30 | - | - | CAWRGPAGTQYF | TGTGCCTGGAGGGGCCCTGCAGGGACCCAGTACTTC
TRBJ2-1 | TRBV29-1 | TRBD2 | - | CSVGQAGGADEQFF | TGCAGCGTTGGGCAAGCGGGAGGGGCGGATGAGCAGTTCTTC
TRBJ1-1 | TRBV4-1 | - | - | CASSQGARAGTEAFF | TGCGCCAGCAGCCAAGGGGCGCGGGCGGGCACTGAAGCTTTCTTT
TRBJ2-1 | TRBV7-9 | TRBD2 | - | CASRVRGRSHDSSYNEQFF | TGTGCCAGCAGAGTACGCGGGAGGTCCCACGATAGCTCCTACAATGAGCAGTTCTTC
TRBJ2-7 | TRBV7-9 | - | - | CASSDAKGQTREQYF | TGTGCCAGCAGCGATGCAAAAGGACAGACCCGCGAGCAGTACTTC
TRBJ1-1 | TRBV6-5 | TRBD1 | - | CASSYSDRGSTEAFF | TGTGCCAGCAGTTACTCGGACAGGGGTTCCACTGAAGCTTTCTTT
TRBJ2-7 | TRBV27 | TRBD1 | - | CAGTHSAGTVSYEQYF | TGTGCCGGCACCCATTCGGCCGGGACAGTTTCCTACGAGCAGTACTTC
TRBJ1-6 | TRBV2 | - | - | CASRDSLAYNSPLHF | TGTGCCAGCAGAGACAGCTTAGCCTATAATTCACCCCTCCACTTT
TRBJ1-2 | TRBV7-2 | TRBD1 | - | CASSLVQGLNYGYTF | TGTGCCAGCAGCTTAGTACAGGGGTTGAACTATGGCTACACCTTC
TRBJ1-1 | TRBV5-1 | TRBD1 | - | CASSLVQGEMNTEAFF | TGCGCCAGCAGCTTGGTACAGGGGGAAATGAACACTGAAGCTTTCTTT
TRBJ2-2 | TRBV27 | TRBD2 | - | CASSFISGSFTGELFF | TGTGCCAGCAGTTTTATTAGCGGGAGTTTCACCGGGGAGCTGTTTTTT
TRBJ2-1 | TRBV27 | - | - | CASSLAGTSSYNEQFF | TGTGCCAGCAGCCTGGCGGGGACCAGCTCCTACAATGAGCAGTTCTTC